This TCR beta chain was identified in a study of a mutant IDH1 vaccine in newly diagnosed glioma. Study context: The first vaccination came 4-6 weeks after radiotherapy alone, or with temozolomide cycles. Males made up about 60% and females roughly 40% of treated patients, whose mean age was about 40 years.

As to time point: week 47, end of study. Every single dose of the vaccine, 300 ug of mutant IDH1 20-mer peptide, came with topical imiquimod. There were eight vaccinations for patients, given in weeks 1, 3, 5, 7, 11, 15, 19 and 23. About this clone itself: The target antigen is unknown.

The V and J ends lost 1 base and 5 bases, in that order; junction bases with no gene match: 9. The CDR3 length is 16 residues. CDR1 LNHDA and CDR2 SQIVND come from the germline V gene (reference sequence). The table came from immunoSEQ multiplex PCR; TCRdb's copy has only in-frame clones and leaves some out. The data contain 35,000 to 40,000 clones, 65% to 80% of them singletons. The chain recombines TRBV19 with TRBJ1-1; 8 nucleotides agree with TRBD1. The receptor was derived from a man aged 40-49 years with glioma. Sequenced material: PBMCs, taken from a glioma patient whose treatment included an IDH1 peptide vaccine. The CDR3 nucleotides read TGTGCCAGTAGTATAGTTCCAGGGGGCGGTCGGACTGAAGCTTTCTTT. This encodes CASSIVPGGGRTEAFF.